This TCR beta chain stems from a study of blood T cell repertoires in COVID-19. In the original processing: Amplified reference gene primers provided the basis for estimating nucleated cell counts. Some clones are missing from TCRdb's copy, which holds only in-frame ones; the method was immunoSEQ multiplex PCR. The V and J calls and clone size are taken from that table; D and trimming were inferred from the DNA. The profile covers 200,000 to 300,000 clones, with approximately 86% appearing a single time and more than 0.55% taken by the ten largest. Trimming shortened V by 2 bases and J by 1 base, and 12 bases separated the two germline ends. CDR1 is MDHEN, CDR2 SYDVKM, per germline. The CDR3 has 15 residues.

The rearrangement links TRBV28 to TRBJ2-7, with D possibly TRBD2 on 6 matching bases. The sequencing input was peripheral blood. The clonotype originates from a human donor in a cohort sampled during active COVID-19. This chain's CDR3 is CASSLVADRSYEQYF. CDR3 in DNA: TGTGCCAGCAGTTTAGTAGCGGACCGATCCTACGAGCAGTACTTC.